The clone carrying this TCR beta chain was found a few times. Germline lookup yields CDR1 KGHSH and CDR2 LQKENI. The germline V and J ends were trimmed by 1 base and 9 bases, with 12 bases remaining between them. CDR3 length equals 13 residues. This sample was taken from a study of cytomegalovirus exposure and HLA in healthy donors. A multiplex PCR was run with 60 Vbeta primers and 13 Jbeta primers. Repertoires were generated with immunoSEQ multiplex PCR, while TCRdb's copy carries only in-frame clones and drops some. The sample consists of about 160,000 clones, over 75% of them appearing once. The source material was PBMCs. J is TRBJ1-2 and V is TRBV18; TRBD1 might be the D (6 bases). The sequence was collected from a woman aged 45-60 years in good health and CMV-seropositive. The CDR3 spells CASSPREGGSYTF. The CDR3 DNA sequence: TGTGCCAGCTCACCACGCGAAGGGGGAAGCTACACCTTC.